This TCR beta chain was sequenced during a study of T cells in Graves' hyperthyroidism and ophthalmopathy. Study-level background: Peripheral blood was collected at initial diagnosis, before any treatment. Whole-study results and caveats: Most thyroid clonotypes expanded above 0.001 were also detected in blood.

This clonotype showed up just a few times. Its antigen is currently unknown. The CDR3 spans 17 residues. Germline V lookup: CDR1 SGHVS, CDR2 FNYEAQ. V dropped 1 base and J dropped 5; count of bases not matched to a gene: 10. RNA transcripts gave rise to amplified TCR beta CDR3 regions. With the HTBI primer set, the TCR CDR3 went through a first round of RT-PCR. One entry per CDR3 protein, called by TCRdb with MiXCR from the multiplex PCR reads. This sample yields more than 350,000 distinct CDR3 sequences, of which roughly 14% are seen a single time; about 20% belongs to the top ten. This sequence joins TRBV7-6 and TRBJ2-3; TRBD1 aligns across 9 bases. The TCR was taken from a woman between 25 and 40 years old with Graves' ophthalmopathy. Material: blood. The chain's CDR3 is CASSLEFQGQGGDTQYF. DNA for the CDR3: TGTGCCAGCAGCTTAGAGTTTCAGGGACAGGGAGGAGATACGCAGTATTTT.